Below are 7 T cell receptor beta chains sequenced from a single sample in a study of blood T cell repertoires in COVID-19. Measured with immunoSEQ multiplex PCR; TCRdb has only the in-frame clones, and not every one. The sample yields 170,000 or so clones, about 82% seen once. The sample consisted of peripheral blood. The receptors originated from a man in his sixties or seventies with active or convalescent COVID-19.

The CDR3 sequence is CASSSAGGTDTEAFF. The CDR3 nucleotides read TGTGCCAGCAGCTCGGCAGGGGGTACGGACACTGAAGCTTTCTTT. The rearrangement links TRBV7-3 to TRBJ1-1; 7 bases align to TRBD1. This CDR3 comprises 15 residues. J was trimmed by 3 bases and V by 4 bases; bases with no gene match: 8. The germline V gene encodes CDR1 SGHTA and CDR2 FQGTGA.

The rearrangement links TRBV5-1 to TRBJ2-7; 8 nucleotides line up with TRBD1. V lost 4 bases to trimming and J lost 3 bases; unmatched junction nucleotides: 9. CDR1 and CDR2 (germline): SGHRS, YFSETQ. The CDR3 has 15 residues. This CDR3 reads CASSPSPGQGYEQYF. CDR3 bases: TGCGCCAGCAGCCCCTCACCCGGACAGGGCTACGAGCAGTACTTC.

The V and J genes are TRBV6-6 and TRBJ2-5; 8 positions match TRBD1. This CDR3 spans 16 amino acids. V trimming: 2 bases; J trimming: 5 bases; junction bases outside the gene matches: 10. Germline V gene lookup returns CDR1 MNHNY and CDR2 SVGAGI (reference sequence). This chain's CDR3 is CASSYPPGGEDETQYF. The CDR3 DNA reads as TGTGCCAGCAGTTACCCTCCAGGGGGCGAGGATGAGACCCAGTACTTC.

This clone was seen a single time. The chain uses TRBV7-9 and TRBJ1-2, with D perhaps matching TRBD1 (6 bases). The CDR3 is 12 residues long. V was clipped by 6 bases and J by 7 bases, with 12 bases between them. CDR1 is SEHNR, CDR2 FQNEAQ, per germline (reference sequence). CDR3 in amino acids: CASRPQGSGYTF. The CDR3 nucleotides are TGTGCCAGCAGGCCACAGGGATCTGGCTACACCTTC.

The V and J genes are TRBV7-8 and TRBJ1-5; 7 bases are a match to TRBD1. Per germline, CDR1 SGHVS and CDR2 FQNEAQ. The CDR3 extends over 14 amino acids. Trimming took 2 bases from V and 6 from J; bases not matched to a gene: 4. This chain's CDR3 is CASSLNRGPQPQHF. The DNA for the CDR3 is TGTGCCAGCAGCTTAAACAGGGGTCCTCAGCCCCAGCATTTT.

The gene calls are TRBV20-1 and TRBJ2-5; D is unclear. V was cut by 7 bases and J by 3 bases, with 9 bases left in between. The CDR3 is 11 amino acids. Germline V gene sequence: CDR1 DFQATT, CDR2 SNEGSKA (reference sequence). The CDR3, as DNA: TGCAGTGTAGACTTTAAAGAGACCCAGTACTTC. Translation gives CSVDFKETQYF.

V is TRBV3-1 (or the pseudogene TRBV3-2) and J is TRBJ2-1; TRBD1 matches at 8 bases. CDR3 length equals 16 residues. The J segment lost 8 bases and the V segment lost 0 bases, leaving 9 bases of the junction unmatched. CDR1 and CDR2 (germline): LGHDT, YNNKEL (reference sequence). This chain's CDR3 is CASSQDFGTGGDEQFF. CDR3 DNA: TGTGCCAGCAGCCAAGATTTTGGGACAGGTGGGGATGAGCAGTTCTTC.